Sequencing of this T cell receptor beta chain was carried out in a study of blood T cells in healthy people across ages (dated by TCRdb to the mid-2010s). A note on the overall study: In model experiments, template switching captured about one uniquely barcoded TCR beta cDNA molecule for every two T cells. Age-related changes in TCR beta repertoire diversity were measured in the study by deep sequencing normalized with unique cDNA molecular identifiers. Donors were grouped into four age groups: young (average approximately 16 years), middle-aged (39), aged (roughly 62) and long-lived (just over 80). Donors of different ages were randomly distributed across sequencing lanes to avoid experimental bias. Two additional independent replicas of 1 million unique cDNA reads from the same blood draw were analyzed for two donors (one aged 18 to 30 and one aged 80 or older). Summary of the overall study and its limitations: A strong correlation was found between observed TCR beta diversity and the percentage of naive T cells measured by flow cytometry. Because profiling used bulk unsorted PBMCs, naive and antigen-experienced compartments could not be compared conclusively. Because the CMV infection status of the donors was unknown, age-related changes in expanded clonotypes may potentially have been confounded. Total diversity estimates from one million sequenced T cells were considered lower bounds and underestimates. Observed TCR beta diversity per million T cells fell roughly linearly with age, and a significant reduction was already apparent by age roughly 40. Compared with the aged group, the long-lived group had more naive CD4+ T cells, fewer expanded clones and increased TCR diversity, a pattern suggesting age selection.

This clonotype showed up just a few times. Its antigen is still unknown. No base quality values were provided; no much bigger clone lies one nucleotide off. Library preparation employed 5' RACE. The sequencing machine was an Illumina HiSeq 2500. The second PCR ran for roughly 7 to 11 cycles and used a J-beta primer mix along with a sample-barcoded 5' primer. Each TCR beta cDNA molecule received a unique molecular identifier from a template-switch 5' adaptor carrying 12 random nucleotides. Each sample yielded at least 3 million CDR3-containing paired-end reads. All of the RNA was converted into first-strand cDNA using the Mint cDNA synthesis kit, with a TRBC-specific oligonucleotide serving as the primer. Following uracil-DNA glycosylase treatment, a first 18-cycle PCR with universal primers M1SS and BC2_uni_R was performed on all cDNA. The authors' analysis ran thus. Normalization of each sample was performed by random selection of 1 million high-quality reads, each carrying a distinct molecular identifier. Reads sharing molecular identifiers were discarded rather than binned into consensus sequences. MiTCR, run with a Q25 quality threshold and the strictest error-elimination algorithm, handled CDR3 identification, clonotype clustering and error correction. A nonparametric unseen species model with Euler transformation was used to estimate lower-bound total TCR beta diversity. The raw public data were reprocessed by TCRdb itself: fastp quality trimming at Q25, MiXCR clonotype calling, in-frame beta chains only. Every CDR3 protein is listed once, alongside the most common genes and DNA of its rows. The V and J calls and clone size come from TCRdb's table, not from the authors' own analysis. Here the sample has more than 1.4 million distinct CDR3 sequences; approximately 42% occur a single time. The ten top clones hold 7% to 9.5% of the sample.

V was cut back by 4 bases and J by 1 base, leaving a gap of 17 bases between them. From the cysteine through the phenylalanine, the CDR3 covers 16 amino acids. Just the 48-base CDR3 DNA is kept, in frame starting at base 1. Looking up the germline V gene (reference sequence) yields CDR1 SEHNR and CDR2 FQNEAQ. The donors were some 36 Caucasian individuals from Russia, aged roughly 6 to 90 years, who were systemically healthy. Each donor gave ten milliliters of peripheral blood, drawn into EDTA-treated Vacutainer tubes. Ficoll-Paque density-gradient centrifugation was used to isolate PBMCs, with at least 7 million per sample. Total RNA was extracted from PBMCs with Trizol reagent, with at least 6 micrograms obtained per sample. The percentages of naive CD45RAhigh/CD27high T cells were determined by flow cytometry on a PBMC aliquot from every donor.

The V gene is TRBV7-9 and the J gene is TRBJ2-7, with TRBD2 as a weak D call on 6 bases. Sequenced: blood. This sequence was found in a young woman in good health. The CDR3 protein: CASSSRGGTQSYEQYF. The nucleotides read TGTGCCAGCAGCTCCCGTGGGGGGACCCAATCCTACGAGCAGTACTTC.